These 26 T cell receptor beta chains originate from one sample sequenced in a study of T cell responses to AZD1222 COVID-19 vaccine. Produced via immunoSEQ multiplex PCR; TCRdb's table is partial and in-frame only. The top ten hold 5% to 5.5% of the sample, which has some 120,000 clones, less than 95% seen once. The source was peripheral blood, collected on day 0 of AZD1222 vaccination. These receptors came from an adult in good health.

This clone has a single count. This chain links TRBV12-3 or TRBV12-4 with TRBJ1-1; D gene unclear. Trimming shortened V by 8 bases and J by 4 bases, and 14 bases separated the two germline ends. The CDR3 is made up of 13 amino acids. The CDR3 spells CASVKRAGTEAFF. CDR3 coding DNA: TGTGCCAGCGTTAAGCGGGCAGGCACTGAAGCTTTCTTT.

This CDR3 is CAIWRRDGYTF. The CDR3 DNA follows: TGTGCCATCTGGAGGCGGGATGGCTACACCTTC. V gene TRBV2 combines with J gene TRBJ1-2; no definite D call. CDR3 length: 11 residues. V lost 10 bases, J lost 6 bases, and 12 bases lay in between. CDR1 is SNHLY and CDR2 is FYNNEI in the germline V gene.

This chain links TRBV29-1 with TRBJ2-2; 9 nucleotides agree with TRBD2. Germline V gives CDR1 SQVTM, CDR2 ANQGSEA. Germline trimming cut 7 bases from V and 6 bases from J; bases unmatched to any gene: 3. The CDR3 is 12 amino acids. CDR3 in amino acids: CSGLAGPGELFF. CDR3 sequence (DNA): TGCAGCGGGCTAGCGGGGCCCGGGGAGCTGTTTTTT.

The chain carries TRBV7-8 and TRBJ1-5; D call uncertain. The germline gives CDR1 SGHVS, CDR2 FQNEAQ. V was clipped by 2 bases and J by 4 bases, with 12 bases between them. The CDR3 spans 15 residues. The CDR3 DNA reads TGTGCCAGCAGCTTAAGCCAGACCCTAAATCAGCCCCAGCATTTT. Amino acids: CASSLSQTLNQPQHF.

The chain couples TRBV13 to TRBJ1-5, with 11 bases lining up with TRBD1. The CDR3 sequence is 16 residues long. Germline V gene lookup returns CDR1 PRHDT and CDR2 FYEKMQ (reference sequence). V lost 5 bases to trimming and J lost 6 bases; unmatched junction nucleotides: 9. The CDR3 here is CASSQRTGGGGQPQHF. The CDR3 DNA sequence: TGTGCCAGCAGCCAACGGACAGGGGGCGGGGGTCAGCCCCAGCATTTT.

CDR3 residues: CASRIPTEVEAFF. Here the CDR3 DNA reads TGTGCCAGCAGGATACCGACAGAAGTAGAAGCTTTCTTT. The chain combines TRBV11-2 with TRBJ1-1; perhaps TRBD1 as D (5 bases). Trimming left V 6 bases short and J 8 bases short, with 16 bases between. Germline loops: CDR1 SGHAT, CDR2 FQNNGV. The CDR3 runs to 13 residues.

The V call is TRBV9, the J call TRBJ1-1; TRBD1 is a possible D gene (5 bases). From germline, CDR1 is SGDLS and CDR2 YYNGEE. The CDR3 covers 14 residues. The V end lost 4 bases, the J end lost 4 bases, and 14 bases lay between the germline ends. The CDR3 protein is CASSRLGVGTEAFF. As DNA, the CDR3 is TGTGCCAGCAGCAGGTTAGGGGTGGGCACTGAAGCTTTCTTT.

V and J are TRBV3-1 (or the pseudogene TRBV3-2) and TRBJ1-1; D perhaps matches TRBD1 (6 bases). Trimming left V 7 bases short and J 0 bases short, with 12 bases between. CDR1 is LGHDT, CDR2 YNNKEL, per germline (reference sequence). The CDR3 has 14 amino acids. CDR3 bases: TGTGCCAGCACGCAGGGGCAGATGAACACTGAAGCTTTCTTT. Its protein is CASTQGQMNTEAFF.

The CDR3 DNA sequence: TGTGCTAGTGGTCTCCAAGGACTGTGGGCCCAGCATTTT. Amino acid sequence: CASGLQGLWAQHF. The chain carries TRBV12-5 and TRBJ1-5; D remains unclear. V was trimmed by 5 bases and J by 11 bases, leaving 16 bases between them. This CDR3 is 13 amino acids long. Germline CDR1 is LGHNT and CDR2 is FRNRAP.

The chain couples TRBV18 to TRBJ1-1, with a weak D call TRBD1 (6 bases). Germline CDR1 and CDR2: KGHSH and LQKENI. Trimming removed 0 bases at V and 3 bases at J, with 11 bases between. This CDR3 has 15 residues. CDR3 amino acids: CASSPPTGKDTEAFF. The CDR3 DNA follows: TGTGCCAGCTCACCACCAACAGGGAAAGACACTGAAGCTTTCTTT.

This sequence joins TRBV3-1 (or the pseudogene TRBV3-2) and TRBJ2-2; D perhaps matches TRBD2 (6 bases). CDR3 size: 16 residues. V lost 1 base, J lost 2 bases, and 11 bases lay in between. The germline V gene encodes CDR1 LGHDT and CDR2 YNNKEL (reference sequence). The DNA of the CDR3 is TGTGCCAGCAGCCAAGCCCGGGGGATTAACACCGGGGAGCTGTTTTTT. Amino acid sequence: CASSQARGINTGELFF.

This clone was recorded only once. The chain recombines TRBV6-5 with TRBJ2-1; TRBD1 aligns across 7 bases. J gave up 9 bases and V 6 bases, and 8 bases lay outside the gene matches. Germline V CDR1 and CDR2: MNHEY, SVGAGI. The CDR3 totals 13 residues. The CDR3 DNA follows: TGTGCCAGCAGATTAGTCCAGGGGGTTGAGCAGTTCTTC. It is translated as CASRLVQGVEQFF.

This clone showed up just a few times. The chain employs TRBV11-2 and TRBJ2-7; perhaps TRBD1 as D (5 bases). Trimming pared 2 bases from V and 2 bases from J, leaving 13 bases between. In germline, CDR1 is SGHAT, CDR2 FQNNGV. This CDR3 has 15 amino acids. Here the CDR3 reads CASSLWTQGTYEQYF. The CDR3 bases are TGTGCCAGCAGCTTATGGACCCAGGGCACCTACGAGCAGTACTTC.

The chain uses TRBV6-5 and TRBJ2-2, with D perhaps TRBD2 (6 bases). V lost 2 bases, J lost 6 bases, and 10 bases lay in between. CDR1 is MNHEY, CDR2 SVGAGI, per germline. The CDR3 spans 14 residues. The CDR3 is CASSYEDYPGELFF. The CDR3 DNA sequence: TGTGCCAGCAGTTACGAGGACTATCCCGGGGAGCTGTTTTTT.

This clone was seen just once. The chain has TRBV12-5 and TRBJ2-2, with 10 bases aligning to TRBD1. V dropped 4 bases and J dropped 5; count of bases not matched to a gene: 7. The CDR3 totals 16 residues. From germline, CDR1 is LGHNT and CDR2 FRNRAP. CDR3 in amino acids: CASGSLRTGGTGELFF. The CDR3 nucleotides are TGTGCTAGTGGTTCCCTCCGGACAGGGGGGACCGGGGAGCTGTTTTTT.

This sequence joins TRBV5-1 and TRBJ1-4; D is ambiguous. Germline V lookup: CDR1 SGHRS, CDR2 YFSETQ. The CDR3 spans 14 residues. Trimming cost V 4 bases and J 0 bases, with 7 bases left between them. The CDR3 loop reads CASSGGTTNEKLFF. DNA of the CDR3: TGCGCCAGCAGCGGCGGGACAACTAATGAAAAACTGTTTTTT.

The rearrangement uses TRBV19 and TRBJ2-7; the match to TRBD1 covers 9 bases. Germline V gene sequence: CDR1 LNHDA, CDR2 SQIVND (reference sequence). The J segment lost 5 bases and the V segment lost 3 bases, leaving 11 bases of the junction unmatched. CDR3 length equals 16 residues. The CDR3 protein is CASSMGTGRNGDEQYF. CDR3 DNA: TGTGCCAGTAGTATGGGGACAGGGAGGAATGGTGACGAGCAGTACTTC.

The chain has TRBV18 and TRBJ1-5; no firm D call. The CDR3 runs to 14 residues. Germline V CDR1 and CDR2: KGHSH, LQKENI. Trimming stripped 4 bases from V and 6 bases from J, with 13 bases between. CDR3 amino acids: CASSLSPVSQPQHF. The CDR3 region has the DNA TGTGCCAGCTCACTTTCCCCAGTATCTCAGCCCCAGCATTTT.

The rearrangement links TRBV18 to TRBJ1-2, with D unclear. The CDR3 sequence is 14 residues long. Per the germline V gene, CDR1 is KGHSH and CDR2 is LQKENI. V was clipped by 1 base and J by 4 bases, with 10 bases between them. CDR3 sequence (DNA): TGTGCCAGCTCACCACAGGGCAGGACCTATGGCTACACCTTC. Translated: CASSPQGRTYGYTF. Combining the CDR3 with reference TRBV18 and TRBJ1-2 gives the whole variable domain NAGVMQNPRHLVRRRGQEARLRCSPMKGHSHVYWYRQLPEEGLKFMVYLQKENIIDESGMPKERFSAEFPKEGPSILRIQQVVRGDSAAYFCASSPQGRTYGYTFGSGTRLTVV.

This clone occurred once. The rearrangement links TRBV18 to TRBJ2-7; tentative D call: TRBD1 (6 bases). The germline V and J ends were trimmed by 7 bases and 6 bases, with 22 bases remaining between them. The length of the CDR3 is 15 residues. The germline CDR1 and CDR2 sequences are KGHSH and LQKENI. The CDR3 nucleotides are TGTGCCAGCTATCAACCGGGACACCCGTCCCCCGAGCAGTACTTC. This codes for CASYQPGHPSPEQYF.

CDR3 coding DNA: TGTGCCTGGAGTGCAGGGGGGGAAAAACTGTTTTTT. Its translation is CAWSAGGEKLFF. The V gene is TRBV30, the J gene TRBJ1-4; 7 bases match TRBD1. J gave up 8 bases and V 1 base, and 1 base lay outside the gene matches. The CDR3 spans 12 residues. Per germline, CDR1 GTSNPN and CDR2 SVGIG (reference sequence). The full variable domain, completed using reference TRBV30 and TRBJ1-4, is SQTIHQWPATLVQPVGSPLSLECTVEGTSNPNLYWYRQAAGRGLQLLFYSVGIGQISSEVPQNLSASRPQDRQFILSSKKLLLSDSGFYLCAWSAGGEKLFFGSGTQLSVL.

This clone was picked up one time. The rearrangement joins TRBV6-6 to TRBJ2-7, with 7 bases matching TRBD1. There are 13 residues in the CDR3. V lost 6 bases to trimming and J lost 2 bases; unmatched junction nucleotides: 4. In germline, CDR1 is MNHNY, CDR2 SVGAGI (reference sequence). In DNA, the CDR3 is TGTGCCAGCAGGGCAGGGGGTCCCTACGAGCAGTACTTC. It codes for CASRAGGPYEQYF.

In nucleotides, the CDR3 is TGTGCCAGCAGGGGGGATTTTCCAACTAATGAAAAACTGTTTTTT. It specifies CASRGDFPTNEKLFF. The gene calls are TRBV6-5 and TRBJ1-4, with TRBD1 as a possible D gene (5 bases). Trimming left V 6 bases short and J 0 bases short, with 11 bases between. The germline CDR1 and CDR2 sequences are MNHEY and SVGAGI. The CDR3 consists of 15 residues.

The chain is built from TRBV19 and TRBJ1-5; D is unclear. Germline-derived CDR1 and CDR2 are LNHDA and SQIVND (reference sequence). This CDR3 spans 13 amino acids. The V end lost 3 bases, the J end lost 5 bases, and 8 bases lay between the germline ends. CDR3 loop: CASSIFSDQPQHF. CDR3 bases: TGTGCCAGTAGTATTTTTTCGGATCAGCCCCAGCATTTT.

CDR3 amino acids: CASSIGRTGYGDEQFF. In DNA, the CDR3 is TGTGCCAGTAGTATAGGACGGACAGGGTACGGCGATGAGCAGTTCTTC. The chain combines TRBV19 with TRBJ2-1, with 8 nucleotides matching TRBD1. This CDR3 is built from 16 residues. The germline gives CDR1 LNHDA, CDR2 SQIVND (reference sequence). The trim removed 1 base at V and 8 bases at J, leaving 10 bases unmatched.

This chain joins TRBV29-1 and TRBJ1-2; D gene ambiguous. The V end lost 2 bases, the J end lost 5 bases, and 6 bases lay between the germline ends. The germline V gene encodes CDR1 SQVTM and CDR2 ANQGSEA. The length of the CDR3 is 11 residues. The CDR3 coding sequence is TGCAGCGTTGAACGGGGTTATGGCTACACCTTC. Residues: CSVERGYGYTF. The variable domain in full, with the rest retrieved from reference TRBV29-1 and TRBJ1-2, is SAVISQKPSRDICQRGTSLTIQCQVDSQVTMMFWYRQQPGQSLTLIATANQGSEATYESGFVIDKFPISRPNLTFSTLTVSNMSPEDSSIYLCSVERGYGYTFGSGTRLTVV.